This TCR beta chain emerged from a study of radiotherapy plus CTLA-4 blockade in lung cancer. Concerning this clone: Its antigen remains unknown.

Overall study findings and caveats: Peripheral blood showed expansion of tumor-derived TCR clones after radiotherapy and ipilimumab. Strongest reported response predictors: early blood clone changes and post-radiation interferon-beta.

The CDR3 runs to 14 residues. V lost 3 bases, J lost 6 bases, and 2 bases stayed unmatched. Germline lookup yields CDR1 SGDLS and CDR2 YYNGEE. Some clones are missing from TCRdb's copy, which holds only in-frame ones; the method was immunoSEQ multiplex PCR. The sample holds 55,000 to 65,000 clones, 60% to 80% seen once. Patients in the study, people with chemo-refractory metastatic non-small-cell lung cancer, received focal radiation plus ipilimumab CTLA-4 blockade. The clonotype comes from a human donor with non-small cell lung cancer who had a complete response to radiotherapy plus ipilimumab. Material: peripheral blood, obtained from a patient treated with radiotherapy plus ipilimumab. The rearrangement uses TRBV9 and TRBJ1-6, with 8 bases lining up with TRBD1. The CDR3 is CASSAQGVNSPLHF. The CDR3 coding sequence is TGTGCCAGCAGCGCACAGGGGGTTAATTCACCCCTCCACTTT.